The subject of this entry is one T cell receptor beta chain. The antigen is not known. The CDR3 spans 15 residues. With 3 bases removed from V and 5 bases from J, the gap between germline ends came to 16 bases. Germline V gives CDR1 MDHEN, CDR2 SYDVKM. The data were taken from a study of T cell responses to AZD1222 COVID-19 vaccine. Measured with immunoSEQ multiplex PCR; TCRdb has only the in-frame clones, and not every one. Of tens of thousands of clones listed, about 88% were seen once; the top ten hold about 7%. Study-level results: Across spike, vaccine-associated CD4 TCRs were found, dominant at 160-218 and 743-854. After two AZD1222 doses, spike-specific TCR breadth and depth rose versus day 0.

Sequencing was performed on peripheral blood, taken 28 days after the second AZD1222 dose. The TCR was taken from an adult who received the AZD1222 COVID-19 vaccine. V is TRBV28 and J is TRBJ1-1; D is possibly TRBD1 (6 bases). This CDR3 reads CASSLDPGAQTEAFF. The CDR3 nucleotides read TGTGCCAGCAGTTTGGATCCGGGGGCGCAAACTGAAGCTTTCTTT.